The 24 T cell receptor beta chains below all came from one sample that was sequenced in a study of blood T cell repertoires in COVID-19. The data were produced by immunoSEQ multiplex PCR, yet TCRdb's version contains in-frame clones alone and is incomplete. The data contain 25,000 to 30,000 clones, approximately 82% of them singletons. Sequencing was done on a sample of peripheral blood. All receptors come from a man between 65 and 85 years old with acute or convalescent COVID-19.

CDR3 sequence: CASSRSMGDQPQHF. The CDR3 DNA reads TGTGCCAGCAGCCGCTCGATGGGAGATCAGCCCCAGCATTTT. V and J are TRBV7-6 and TRBJ1-5; no definite D call. The V and J ends lost 5 bases and 5 bases respectively, with 13 bases between them. CDR1 SGHVS and CDR2 FNYEAQ come from the germline V gene. The CDR3 totals 14 residues.

The chain has TRBV5-1 and TRBJ2-2; unclear D gene. CDR1 is SGHRS and CDR2 is YFSETQ in the germline V gene. The CDR3 spans 14 residues. The V and J ends lost 2 bases and 6 bases respectively, with 11 bases between them. The CDR3 DNA is TGCGCCAGCAGCTTTCCTTCCCTCCCCGGGGAGCTGTTTTTT. Translating it yields CASSFPSLPGELFF.

The chain combines TRBV29-1 with TRBJ2-7; no clear D. CDR3 length equals 12 residues. Looked up from germline, CDR1 is SQVTM and CDR2 is ANQGSEA. CDR3 sequence (DNA): TGCAGTGCCCCCGAGCTGTACCACGAGCAGTACTTC. This gives the protein CSAPELYHEQYF.

For the CDR3, the DNA is TGTGCCAGCAGCTTGGCCGAGGGATCTGGCTACACCTTC. Translated, it gives CASSLAEGSGYTF. The chain combines TRBV5-6 with TRBJ1-2; D not certain. Germline V gene sequence: CDR1 SGHDT, CDR2 YYEEEE. Trimming left V 0 bases short and J 7 bases short, with 10 bases between. This CDR3 region has 13 residues.

This clone was recorded a few times. The rearrangement joins TRBV6-2 or TRBV6-3 to TRBJ1-5, with D maybe TRBD1 (5 bases). The CDR3 has 18 amino acids. The V gene's germline CDR1 is MNHEY and CDR2 SVGEGT. V was trimmed by 4 bases and J by 1 base, leaving 20 bases between them. The CDR3 bases are TGTGCCAGCAGTTTTTCGCTACCTACAGGAGAAAGCAATCAGCCCCAGCATTTT. Its protein product is CASSFSLPTGESNQPQHF.

The J gene is TRBJ2-7, the V gene TRBV5-1; D may be TRBD1 (6 bases). With 1 base removed from V and 5 bases from J, the gap between germline ends came to 16 bases. Germline loops: CDR1 SGHRS, CDR2 YFSETQ. This CDR3 contains 15 residues. The CDR3 spells CASSLPLRGRHEQYF. CDR3 sequence (DNA): TGCGCCAGCAGCTTGCCTCTCAGGGGAAGACACGAGCAGTACTTC.

V gene TRBV18 combines with J gene TRBJ2-3; maybe TRBD2 (5 bases). The CDR3 is made up of 14 amino acids. Germline CDR1 reads KGHSH; CDR2 reads LQKENI. Trimming stripped 6 bases from V and 3 bases from J, with 13 bases between. Here the CDR3 reads CASSQDSATDTQYF. The CDR3 nucleotides are TGTGCCAGCTCCCAGGATAGCGCTACAGATACGCAGTATTTT.

This sequence joins TRBV6-5 and TRBJ2-7; 8 nucleotides line up with TRBD2. Germline CDR1 reads MNHEY; CDR2 reads SVGAGI. This CDR3 is 13 amino acids long. V gave up 5 bases and J gave up 6 bases; unmatched junction bases: 6. DNA for the CDR3: TGTGCCAGCAGTCCGGCCGGGGGGGCCGAGCAGTACTTC. It translates to CASSPAGGAEQYF.

The chain has TRBV12-5 and TRBJ2-7, with TRBD2 as a possible D gene (7 bases). Germline V gene lookup returns CDR1 LGHNT and CDR2 FRNRAP. Trimming cost V 6 bases and J 5 bases, with 20 bases left between them. The CDR3 is 15 amino acids. CDR3 sequence (DNA): TGTGCTAGTGGGAGGGGGGGAACGGGCCTCCACGAGCAGTACTTC. It translates to CASGRGGTGLHEQYF.

The V gene is TRBV27, the J gene TRBJ2-5; no definite D call. CDR3 length: 13 amino acids. The ends were cut back, 4 bases at V and 0 bases at J, with 6 bases in the middle. From germline, CDR1 is MNHEY and CDR2 SMNVEV (reference sequence). The CDR3 is CASSSPYQETQYF. The CDR3 DNA follows: TGTGCCAGCAGTTCCCCATACCAAGAGACCCAGTACTTC.

This sequence joins TRBV6-2 or TRBV6-3 and TRBJ2-2, with 10 positions matching TRBD1. The J segment lost 3 bases and the V segment lost 2 bases, leaving 3 bases of the junction unmatched. Germline loops: CDR1 MNHEY, CDR2 SVGEGT. The CDR3 loop spans 16 amino acids. The CDR3 spells CASSYGTGVYTGELFF. The DNA for the CDR3 is TGTGCCAGCAGTTACGGGACAGGGGTATACACCGGGGAGCTGTTTTTT.

The rearrangement joins TRBV12-5 to TRBJ2-3, with 7 bases identical to TRBD2. Germline loops: CDR1 LGHNT, CDR2 FRNRAP. This CDR3 has 16 amino acids. J lost 4 bases, V lost 0 bases, and 7 bases had no gene match. The CDR3 bases are TGTGCTAGTGGTTTGGTAATGGCGGGAGATGCAGATACGCAGTATTTT. It translates to CASGLVMAGDADTQYF.

V is TRBV6-5 and J is TRBJ1-5, with D maybe TRBD1 (5 bases). Trimming shortened V by 6 bases and J by 5 bases, and 14 bases separated the two germline ends. Germline V gives CDR1 MNHEY, CDR2 SVGAGI. The CDR3 spans 14 residues. As DNA, the CDR3 is TGTGCCAGCAGACACGCGGGGGACGATCAGCCCCAGCATTTT. It translates to CASRHAGDDQPQHF.

The V and J genes are TRBV11-3 and TRBJ2-5, with D possibly matching TRBD1 (5 bases). Trimming removed 6 bases from V and 3 bases from J, with 8 bases in between. In germline, CDR1 is SGHNT, CDR2 YENEEA. The CDR3 has 12 amino acids. CDR3: CASSLGEETQYF. The CDR3 nucleotides are TGTGCCAGCAGTCTAGGGGAAGAGACCCAGTACTTC.

The CDR3 sequence is CASSPLGGRGSTATNEKLFF. The CDR3 bases are TGTGCCAGCAGTCCTTTGGGGGGGCGCGGGTCAACTGCAACTAATGAAAAACTGTTTTTT. This chain links TRBV27 with TRBJ1-4; D might be TRBD1 (6 bases). The CDR3 spans 20 residues. From germline, CDR1 is MNHEY and CDR2 SMNVEV (reference sequence). V was trimmed by 5 bases and J by 0 bases, leaving 25 bases between them.

V is TRBV7-3 and J is TRBJ2-7; 7 bases agree with TRBD2. Germline CDR1 and CDR2: SGHTA and FQGTGA. V was pared by 5 bases and J by 1 base, with 17 bases of the junction left unmatched. The CDR3 totals 18 residues. CDR3 sequence (DNA): TGTGCCAGCAGCACAAATCCCTCGTCGGCTAGCGGATCCTACGAGCAGTACTTC. Translating it yields CASSTNPSSASGSYEQYF.

This clone turned up a few times. The chain employs TRBV6-6 and TRBJ1-5; 7 bases fit TRBD1. This CDR3 comprises 15 residues. V was pared by 6 bases and J by 0 bases, with 5 bases of the junction left unmatched. The germline V gene encodes CDR1 MNHNY and CDR2 SVGAGI (reference sequence). The CDR3 reads CASSKGAASNQPQHF. Here the CDR3 DNA reads TGTGCCAGCAGCAAGGGGGCGGCTAGCAATCAGCCCCAGCATTTT.

On this clone itself: Different DNA sequences within this sample yield the same CDR3. The gene calls are TRBV11-2 and TRBJ1-1; 7 bases map to TRBD1. The CDR3 is made up of 11 amino acids. V shed 5 bases, J shed 10 bases, and the junction held 4 bases outside the gene matches. Germline CDR1 is SGHAT and CDR2 is FQNNGV. The CDR3: CASSVQGGAFF. CDR3 DNA: TGTGCCAGCAGCGTTCAGGGGGGAGCTTTCTTT.

This clone was observed a single time. The chain is built from TRBV19 and TRBJ2-3; 13 bases line up with TRBD2. J was trimmed by 4 bases and V by 4 bases; bases with no gene match: 5. The CDR3 has 16 residues. Looked up from germline, CDR1 is LNHDA and CDR2 is SQIVND (reference sequence). Here the CDR3 DNA reads TGTGCCAGTAGTACCACTAGCGGGAGGGCCTCAGATACGCAGTATTTT. Residues: CASSTTSGRASDTQYF.

This chain connects TRBV7-2 to TRBJ1-5; the D gene is possibly TRBD1 (5 bases). The CDR3 runs to 14 residues. Trimming removed 5 bases from V and 5 bases from J, with 13 bases in between. Germline CDR1 reads SGHTA; CDR2 reads FQGNSA. As DNA, the CDR3 is TGTGCCAGCAGCAGAGCGGCGGGGCATCAGCCCCAGCATTTT. Translating gives CASSRAAGHQPQHF.

The chain is built from TRBV11-2 and TRBJ2-2; TRBD2 matches at 12 bases. With V trimmed by 5 bases and J by 2 bases, 12 bases remained unmatched. Germline CDR1 and CDR2: SGHAT and FQNNGV. There are 19 residues in the CDR3. CDR3 sequence: CASSPLRLAGAVNTGELFF. In nucleotides, the CDR3 is TGTGCCAGCAGCCCCCTTAGACTAGCGGGGGCCGTCAACACCGGGGAGCTGTTTTTT.

The chain carries TRBV13 and TRBJ1-2; TRBD1 matches 7 bases. Germline trimming cut 5 bases from V and 0 bases from J; bases unmatched to any gene: 3. Per germline, CDR1 PRHDT and CDR2 FYEKMQ (reference sequence). There are 14 residues in the CDR3. In DNA form, the CDR3 reads TGTGCCAGCAGCCGACAGGGCTCTAACTATGGCTACACCTTC. As protein: CASSRQGSNYGYTF.

The V call is TRBV7-2, the J call TRBJ1-4; TRBD1 aligns across 12 bases. From germline, CDR1 is SGHTA and CDR2 FQGNSA. With 5 bases clipped from V and 7 bases from J, the junction kept 5 bases outside the gene matches. This CDR3 comprises 15 residues. DNA for the CDR3: TGTGCCAGCAGCCGGGGGACAGGGGGCGTTGAAAAACTGTTTTTT. This translates into CASSRGTGGVEKLFF.

This clone was recorded once. The chain joins TRBV30 to TRBJ2-5, with D possibly being TRBD2 (5 bases). V was shortened by 1 base and J by 0 bases, with 9 bases between the two germline ends. The germline CDR1 and CDR2 sequences are GTSNPN and SVGIG (reference sequence). The CDR3 is made up of 14 amino acids. In DNA form, the CDR3 reads TGTGCCTGGAGTGGAAGCGGATACCAAGAGACCCAGTACTTC. Residues: CAWSGSGYQETQYF.